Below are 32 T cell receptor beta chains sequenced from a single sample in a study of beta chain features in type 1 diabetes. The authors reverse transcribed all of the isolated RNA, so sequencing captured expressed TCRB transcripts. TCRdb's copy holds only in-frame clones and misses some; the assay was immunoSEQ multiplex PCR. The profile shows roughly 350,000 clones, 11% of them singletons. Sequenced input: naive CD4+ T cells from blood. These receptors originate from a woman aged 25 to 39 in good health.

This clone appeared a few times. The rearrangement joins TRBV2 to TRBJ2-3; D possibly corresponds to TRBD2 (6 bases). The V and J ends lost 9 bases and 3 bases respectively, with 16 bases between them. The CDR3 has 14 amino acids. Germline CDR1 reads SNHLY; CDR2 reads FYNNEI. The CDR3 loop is CARGGTFRTDTQYF. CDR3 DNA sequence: TGTGCCAGGGGCGGGACCTTTAGGACAGATACGCAGTATTTT.

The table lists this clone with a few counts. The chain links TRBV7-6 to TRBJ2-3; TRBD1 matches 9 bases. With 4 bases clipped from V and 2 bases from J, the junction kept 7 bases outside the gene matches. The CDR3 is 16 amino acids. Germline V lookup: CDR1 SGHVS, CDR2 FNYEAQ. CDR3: CASSSQGALNTDTQYF. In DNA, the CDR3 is TGTGCCAGCAGCTCACAGGGGGCGTTAAACACAGATACGCAGTATTTT.

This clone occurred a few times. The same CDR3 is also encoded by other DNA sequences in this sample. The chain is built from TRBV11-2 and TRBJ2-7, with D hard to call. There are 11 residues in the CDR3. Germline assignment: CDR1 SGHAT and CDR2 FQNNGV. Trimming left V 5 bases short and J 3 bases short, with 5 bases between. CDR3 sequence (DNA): TGTGCCAGCAGCCGGAGCTACGAGCAGTACTTC. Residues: CASSRSYEQYF.

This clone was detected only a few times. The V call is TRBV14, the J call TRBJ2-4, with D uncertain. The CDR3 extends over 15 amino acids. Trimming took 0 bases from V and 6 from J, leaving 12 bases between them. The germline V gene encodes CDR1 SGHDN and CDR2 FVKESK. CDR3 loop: CASSQDRSVGNIQYF. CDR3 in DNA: TGTGCCAGCAGCCAAGATCGAAGCGTCGGAAACATTCAGTACTTC. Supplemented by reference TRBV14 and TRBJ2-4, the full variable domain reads EAGVTQFPSHSVIEKGQTVTLRCDPISGHDNLYWYRRVMGKEIKFLLHFVKESKQDESGMPNNRFLAERTGGTYSTLKVQPAELEDSGVYFCASSQDRSVGNIQYFGAGTRLSVL.

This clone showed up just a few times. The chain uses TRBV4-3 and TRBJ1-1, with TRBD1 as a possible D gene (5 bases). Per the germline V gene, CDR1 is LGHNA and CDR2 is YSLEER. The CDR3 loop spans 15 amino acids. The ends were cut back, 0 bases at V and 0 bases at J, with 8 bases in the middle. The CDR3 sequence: CASSQEPGVNTEAFF. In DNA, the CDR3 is TGCGCCAGCAGCCAAGAACCGGGGGTGAACACTGAAGCTTTCTTT.

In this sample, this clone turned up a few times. CDR3 sequence reads: CASTGQGYGYTF. CDR3 nucleotides: TGTGCCAGCACCGGACAGGGCTATGGCTACACCTTC. The rearrangement uses TRBV27 and TRBJ1-2; 8 bases map to TRBD1. This CDR3 spans 12 amino acids. Germline CDR1 is MNHEY and CDR2 is SMNVEV (reference sequence). V was clipped by 7 bases and J by 4 bases; unmatched bases: 2.

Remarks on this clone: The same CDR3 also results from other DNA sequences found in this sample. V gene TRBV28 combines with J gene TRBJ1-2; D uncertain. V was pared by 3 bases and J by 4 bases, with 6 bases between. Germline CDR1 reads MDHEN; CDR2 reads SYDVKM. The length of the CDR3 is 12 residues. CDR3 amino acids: CASSLGAYGYTF. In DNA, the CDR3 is TGTGCCAGCAGTTTGGGCGCCTATGGCTACACCTTC.

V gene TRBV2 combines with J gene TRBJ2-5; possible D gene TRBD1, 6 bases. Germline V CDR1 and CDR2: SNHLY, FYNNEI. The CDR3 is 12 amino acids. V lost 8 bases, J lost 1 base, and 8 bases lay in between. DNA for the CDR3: TGTGCCAGCGACAGGAGCCAAGAGACCCAGTACTTC. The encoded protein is CASDRSQETQYF.

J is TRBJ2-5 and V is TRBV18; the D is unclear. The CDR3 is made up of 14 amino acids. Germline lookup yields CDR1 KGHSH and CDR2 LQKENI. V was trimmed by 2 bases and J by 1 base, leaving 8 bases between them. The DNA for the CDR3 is TGTGCCAGCTCACCATTACCAGGCCAAGAGACCCAGTACTTC. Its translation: CASSPLPGQETQYF.

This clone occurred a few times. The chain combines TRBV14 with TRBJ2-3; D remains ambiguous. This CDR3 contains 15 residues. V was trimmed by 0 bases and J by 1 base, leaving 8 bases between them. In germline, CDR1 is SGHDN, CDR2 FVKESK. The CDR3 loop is CASSQELGGTDTQYF. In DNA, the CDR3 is TGTGCCAGCAGCCAAGAACTCGGAGGCACAGATACGCAGTATTTT.

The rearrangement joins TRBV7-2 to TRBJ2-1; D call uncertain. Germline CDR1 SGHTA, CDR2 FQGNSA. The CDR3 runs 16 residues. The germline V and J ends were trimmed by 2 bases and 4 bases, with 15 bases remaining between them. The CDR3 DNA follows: TGTGCCAGCAGCTTAAAGAATCCGAGAGGTTACAATGAGCAGTTCTTC. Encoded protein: CASSLKNPRGYNEQFF.

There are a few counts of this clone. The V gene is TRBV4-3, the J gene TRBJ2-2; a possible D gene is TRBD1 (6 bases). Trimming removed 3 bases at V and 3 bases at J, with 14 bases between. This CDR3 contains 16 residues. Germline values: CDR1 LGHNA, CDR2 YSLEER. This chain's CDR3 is CASSHEPGADTGELFF. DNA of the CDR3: TGCGCCAGCAGCCACGAGCCAGGGGCGGACACCGGGGAGCTGTTTTTT.

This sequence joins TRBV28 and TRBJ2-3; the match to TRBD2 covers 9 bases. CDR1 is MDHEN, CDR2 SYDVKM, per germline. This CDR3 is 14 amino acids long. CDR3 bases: TGTGCATCAGGTGCGGGAGGGGGCACAGATACGCAGTATTTT. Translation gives CASGAGGGTDTQYF. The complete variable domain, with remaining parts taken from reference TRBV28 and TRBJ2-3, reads DVKVTQSSRYLVKRTGEKVFLECVQDMDHENMFWYRQDPGLGLRLIYFSYDVKMKEKGDIPEGYSVSREKKERFSLILESASTNQTSMYLCASGAGGGTDTQYFGPGTRLTVL.

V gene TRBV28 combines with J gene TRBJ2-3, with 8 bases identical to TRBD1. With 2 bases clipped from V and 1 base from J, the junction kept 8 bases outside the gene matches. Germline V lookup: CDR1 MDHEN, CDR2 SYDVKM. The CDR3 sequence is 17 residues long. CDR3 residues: CASSLRVRGLGTDTQYF. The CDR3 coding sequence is TGTGCCAGCAGTTTAAGGGTCAGGGGGCTTGGCACAGATACGCAGTATTTT.

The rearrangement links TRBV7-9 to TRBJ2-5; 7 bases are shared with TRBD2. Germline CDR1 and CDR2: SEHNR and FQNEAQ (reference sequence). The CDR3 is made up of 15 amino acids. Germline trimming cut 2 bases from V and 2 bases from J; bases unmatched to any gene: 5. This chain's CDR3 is CASSLSPAGQETQYF. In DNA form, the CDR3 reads TGTGCCAGCAGCTTAAGCCCAGCGGGGCAAGAGACCCAGTACTTC.

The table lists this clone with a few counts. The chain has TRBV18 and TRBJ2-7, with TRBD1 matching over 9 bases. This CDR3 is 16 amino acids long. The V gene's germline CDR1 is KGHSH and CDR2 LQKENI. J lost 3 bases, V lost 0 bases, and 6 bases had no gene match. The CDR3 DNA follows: TGTGCCAGCTCACCACCGGATAGGACAGGGGTCTACGAGCAGTACTTC. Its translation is CASSPPDRTGVYEQYF.

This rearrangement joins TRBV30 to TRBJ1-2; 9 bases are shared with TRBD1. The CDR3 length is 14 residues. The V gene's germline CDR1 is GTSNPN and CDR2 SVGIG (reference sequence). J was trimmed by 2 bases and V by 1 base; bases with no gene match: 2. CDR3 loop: CAWSADRGNYGYTF. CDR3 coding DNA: TGTGCCTGGAGTGCCGACAGGGGGAACTATGGCTACACCTTC.

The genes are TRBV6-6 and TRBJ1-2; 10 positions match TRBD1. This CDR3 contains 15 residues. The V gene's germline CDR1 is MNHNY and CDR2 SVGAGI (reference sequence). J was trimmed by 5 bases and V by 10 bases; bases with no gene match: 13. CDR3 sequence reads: CATGRVGGQGYGYTF. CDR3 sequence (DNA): TGTGCCACCGGCCGGGTCGGGGGACAGGGGTATGGCTACACCTTC.

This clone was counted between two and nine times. CDR3 in amino acids: CSVQGRYTDTQYF. The CDR3 DNA sequence: TGCAGCGTCCAGGGGCGGTACACAGATACGCAGTATTTT. The chain uses TRBV29-1 and TRBJ2-3; TRBD1 might be the D (6 bases). This CDR3 has 13 amino acids. The germline CDR1 and CDR2 sequences are SQVTM and ANQGSEA. V was clipped by 6 bases and J by 2 bases, with 12 bases between them.

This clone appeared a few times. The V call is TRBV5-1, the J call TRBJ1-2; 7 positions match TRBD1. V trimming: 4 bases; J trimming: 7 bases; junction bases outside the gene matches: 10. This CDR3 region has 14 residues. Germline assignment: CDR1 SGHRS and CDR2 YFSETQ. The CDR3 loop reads CASSLDHGQAGYTF. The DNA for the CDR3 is TGCGCCAGCAGCCTAGACCATGGACAGGCTGGCTACACCTTC. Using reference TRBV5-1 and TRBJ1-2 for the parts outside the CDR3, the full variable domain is KAGVTQTPRYLIKTRGQQVTLSCSPISGHRSVSWYQQTPGQGLQFLFEYFSETQRNKGNFPGRFSGRQFSNSRSEMNVSTLELGDSALYLCASSLDHGQAGYTFGSGTRLTVV.

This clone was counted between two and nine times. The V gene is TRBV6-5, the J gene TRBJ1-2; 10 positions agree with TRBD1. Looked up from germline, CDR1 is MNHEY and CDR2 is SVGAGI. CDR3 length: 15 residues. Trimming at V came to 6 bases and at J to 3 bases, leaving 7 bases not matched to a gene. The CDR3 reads CASSPFGQGDYGYTF. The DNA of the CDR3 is TGTGCCAGCAGCCCATTTGGACAGGGGGACTATGGCTACACCTTC.

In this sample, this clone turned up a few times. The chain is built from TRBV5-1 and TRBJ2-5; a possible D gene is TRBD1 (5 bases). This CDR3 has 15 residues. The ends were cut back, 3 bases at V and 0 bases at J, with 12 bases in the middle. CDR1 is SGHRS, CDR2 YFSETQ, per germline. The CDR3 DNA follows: TGCGCCAGCAGCTCAGTGGACAAGTACCAAGAGACCCAGTACTTC. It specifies CASSSVDKYQETQYF.

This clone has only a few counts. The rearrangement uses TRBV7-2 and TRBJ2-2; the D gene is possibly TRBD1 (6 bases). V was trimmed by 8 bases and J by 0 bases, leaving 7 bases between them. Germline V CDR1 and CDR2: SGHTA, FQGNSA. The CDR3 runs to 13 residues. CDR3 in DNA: TGTGCCAGCCGGACAGCGAACACCGGGGAGCTGTTTTTT. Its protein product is CASRTANTGELFF.

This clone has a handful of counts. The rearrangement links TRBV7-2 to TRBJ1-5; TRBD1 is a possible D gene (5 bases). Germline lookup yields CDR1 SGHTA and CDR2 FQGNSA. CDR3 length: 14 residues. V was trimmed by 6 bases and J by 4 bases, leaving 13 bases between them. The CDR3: CASSPGGLNQPQHF. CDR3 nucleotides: TGTGCCAGCAGTCCGGGGGGATTGAATCAGCCCCAGCATTTT.

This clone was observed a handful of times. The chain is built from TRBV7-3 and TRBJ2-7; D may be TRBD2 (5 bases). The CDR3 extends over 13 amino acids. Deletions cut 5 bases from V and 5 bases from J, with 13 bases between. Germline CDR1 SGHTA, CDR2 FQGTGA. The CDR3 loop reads CASSQVPSHEQYF. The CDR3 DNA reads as TGTGCCAGCAGCCAAGTCCCTAGCCACGAGCAGTACTTC.

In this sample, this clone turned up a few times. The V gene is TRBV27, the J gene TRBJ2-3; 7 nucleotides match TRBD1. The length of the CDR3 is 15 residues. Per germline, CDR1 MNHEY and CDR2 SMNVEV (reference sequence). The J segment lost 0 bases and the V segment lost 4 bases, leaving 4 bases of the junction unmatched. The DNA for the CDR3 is TGTGCCAGCAGTTCCTGGGACAGAAGCACAGATACGCAGTATTTT. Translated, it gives CASSSWDRSTDTQYF.

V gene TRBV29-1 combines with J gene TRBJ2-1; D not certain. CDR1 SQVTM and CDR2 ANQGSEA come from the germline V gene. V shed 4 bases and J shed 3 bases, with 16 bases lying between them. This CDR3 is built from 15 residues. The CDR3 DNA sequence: TGCAGCGTTGGTTATGCGGAGCCTGACTACAATGAGCAGTTCTTC. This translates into CSVGYAEPDYNEQFF.

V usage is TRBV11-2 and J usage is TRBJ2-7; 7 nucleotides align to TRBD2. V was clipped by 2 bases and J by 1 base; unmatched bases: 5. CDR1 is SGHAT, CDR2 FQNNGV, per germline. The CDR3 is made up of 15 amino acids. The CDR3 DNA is TGTGCCAGCAGCTTAACTAGCGAGAGTTCCTACGAGCAGTACTTC. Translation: CASSLTSESSYEQYF.

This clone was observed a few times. CDR3 protein: CASSFTTGSSTDTQYF. The CDR3 DNA sequence: TGTGCCAGCAGCTTTACGACAGGCTCTAGCACAGATACGCAGTATTTT. The rearrangement links TRBV7-2 to TRBJ2-3; a weak D match, TRBD1 (6 bases). The V and J ends lost 3 bases and 0 bases respectively, with 13 bases between them. There are 16 residues in the CDR3. Germline lookup yields CDR1 SGHTA and CDR2 FQGNSA.

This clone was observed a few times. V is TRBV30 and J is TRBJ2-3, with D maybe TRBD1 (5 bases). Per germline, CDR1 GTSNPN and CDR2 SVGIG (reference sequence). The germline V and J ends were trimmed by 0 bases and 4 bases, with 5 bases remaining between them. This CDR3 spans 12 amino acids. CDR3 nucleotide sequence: TGTGCCTGGAGTGTAGGGGCAGATACGCAGTATTTT. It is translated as CAWSVGADTQYF.

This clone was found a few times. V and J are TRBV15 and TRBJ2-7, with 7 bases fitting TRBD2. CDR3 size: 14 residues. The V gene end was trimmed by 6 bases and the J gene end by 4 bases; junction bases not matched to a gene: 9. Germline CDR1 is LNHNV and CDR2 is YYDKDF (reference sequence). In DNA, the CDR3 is TGTGCCACCAGGGAGACTAGCAAAGTGTACGAGCAGTACTTC. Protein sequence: CATRETSKVYEQYF.

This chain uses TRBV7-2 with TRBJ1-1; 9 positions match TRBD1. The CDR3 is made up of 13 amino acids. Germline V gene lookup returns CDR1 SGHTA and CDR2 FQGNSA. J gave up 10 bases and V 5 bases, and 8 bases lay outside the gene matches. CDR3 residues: CASSRDRVEGAFF. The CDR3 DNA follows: TGTGCCAGCAGCCGGGACAGGGTGGAAGGAGCTTTCTTT.